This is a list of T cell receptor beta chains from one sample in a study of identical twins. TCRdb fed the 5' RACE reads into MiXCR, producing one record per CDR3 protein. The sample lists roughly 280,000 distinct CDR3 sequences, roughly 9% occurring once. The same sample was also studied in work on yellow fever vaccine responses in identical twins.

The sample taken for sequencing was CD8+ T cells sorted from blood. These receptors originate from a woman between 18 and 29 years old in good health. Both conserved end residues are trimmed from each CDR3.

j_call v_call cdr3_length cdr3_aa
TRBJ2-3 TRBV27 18 ASSSPLGLAGEPSTDTQY
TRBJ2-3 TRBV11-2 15 ASSLQQGPPTTDTQY
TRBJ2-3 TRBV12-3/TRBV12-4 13 ASSWTFWGTDTQY
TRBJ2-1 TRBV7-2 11 ASSLVSVNEQF
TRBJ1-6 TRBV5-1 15 ASSLGRDGTYNSPLH
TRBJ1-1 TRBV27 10 ASSLGNSQTF
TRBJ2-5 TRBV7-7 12 ASSSSLDQETQY
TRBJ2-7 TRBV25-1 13 ASSEWVGEVNEQY
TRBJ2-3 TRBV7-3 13 ASSRGTGVKDTQY
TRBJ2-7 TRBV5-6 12 ASSLGGIDYEQY
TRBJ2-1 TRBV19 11 ASSITGGNEQF
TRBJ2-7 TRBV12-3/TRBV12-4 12 ASSFAGVSYEQY
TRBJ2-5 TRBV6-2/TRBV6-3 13 ASRPTERAPETQY
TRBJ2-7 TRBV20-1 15 SARARGRSSQAYEQY
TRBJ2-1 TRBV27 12 ASRSTGPNNEQF
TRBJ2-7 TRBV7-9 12 ASSLDVGADEQY
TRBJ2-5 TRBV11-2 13 ASSSPPGPYETQY
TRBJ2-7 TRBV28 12 ASSLETGFYEQY
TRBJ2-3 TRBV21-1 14 ASSRSGTGESDTQY
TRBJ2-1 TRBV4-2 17 ASSQDMREAVHYYNEQF
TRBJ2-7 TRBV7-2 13 ASSLQRGGSREQY
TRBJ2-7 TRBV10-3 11 AIMHDTNYEQY
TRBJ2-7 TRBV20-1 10 SASRGPYEQY
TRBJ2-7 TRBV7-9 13 ASSLDLGLSYEQY
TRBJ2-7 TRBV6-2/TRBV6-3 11 ASSSPRDYEQY
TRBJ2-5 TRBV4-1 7 ASSQVNP
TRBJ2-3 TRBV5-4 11 ASSTRGGDTQY
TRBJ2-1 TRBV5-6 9 ASSQGQAQF
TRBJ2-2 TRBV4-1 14 ASSPLGQTNTGELF
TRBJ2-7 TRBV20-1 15 SAREEIPSGSSYEQY
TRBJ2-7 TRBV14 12 ASSQPGQWNEQY
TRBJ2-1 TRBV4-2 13 ASSPREGSANEQF
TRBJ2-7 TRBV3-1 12 ASSQVNTPYEQY
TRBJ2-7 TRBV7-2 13 ASSLGLAGRYEQY
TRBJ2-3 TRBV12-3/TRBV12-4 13 ASSFWTASTDTQY
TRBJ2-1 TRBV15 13 ATSREKDSYNEQF
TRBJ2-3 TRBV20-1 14 SARDRVALGTDTQY
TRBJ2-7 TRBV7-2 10 ASRVGAYEQY
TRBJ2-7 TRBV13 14 ASSRWGLAGGGEQY
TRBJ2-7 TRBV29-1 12 SVVPETGAYEQY
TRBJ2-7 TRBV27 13 ASSWDRGLAGEQY
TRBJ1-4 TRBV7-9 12 ASSSGEKEEKLF
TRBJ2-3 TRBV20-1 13 SARFPGQDWETQY
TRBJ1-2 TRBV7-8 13 ASSLSTGRNYGYT
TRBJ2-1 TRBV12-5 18 ASGLPRLAGERIKLNEQF
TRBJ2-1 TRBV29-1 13 SVEGPAPVANEQF
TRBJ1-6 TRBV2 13 ASSEARGFDSPLH
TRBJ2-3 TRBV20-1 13 SARAWGGSTDTQY
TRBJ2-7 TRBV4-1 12 ASSQDPGSYEQY
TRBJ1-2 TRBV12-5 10 ASGPTDYGYT
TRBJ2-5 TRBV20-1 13 SARVFEGAGETQY